Shown below are 12 T cell receptor beta chains from a single sample sequenced in a study of monozygotic twins with inflammatory bowel disease (dated by TCRdb to between 2018 and 2021). Library method: 5' RACE. The run used an Illumina HiSeq 2500. TCRdb reprocessed the sequencing reads and holds a single record per CDR3 protein sequence, with no DNA. In this sample's table one finds more than 350,000 distinct CDR3 sequences. The ten most abundant clones make up more than 2% of the sample. Sequenced sample: blood. The receptors here all came from a human donor with ulcerative colitis or Crohn's disease, or a healthy co-twin of an affected twin (not recorded which).

The chain recombines TRBV7-3 with TRBJ1-1. The CDR3 is made up of 14 amino acids. Germline CDR1 SGHTA, CDR2 FQGTGA. The CDR3: CASSLNGGGSEAFF.

The rearrangement links TRBV12-3 or TRBV12-4 to TRBJ2-1; TCRdb proposes TRBD2, but this gene call is untestable without DNA. The CDR3 has 17 amino acids. CDR3 sequence: CASTLRGAGADRDEQFF.

The chain has TRBV7-3 and TRBJ2-3. CDR3 length equals 14 residues. CDR1 and CDR2 from the germline V gene are SGHTA and FQGTGA. The CDR3: CASTSGLGTDTQYF.

The rearrangement links TRBV7-2 to TRBJ2-1; TCRdb reports TRBD1, a call that lacks DNA to check it against. Per the germline V gene, CDR1 is SGHTA and CDR2 is FQGNSA. This CDR3 spans 16 amino acids. CDR3 protein: CASSRWGQGTHNEQFF.

The V call is TRBV25-1, the J call TRBJ2-3; the D call from TCRdb, TRBD1, cannot be confirmed without DNA. The CDR3 has 15 amino acids. CDR1 is MGHDK and CDR2 is SYGVNS in the germline V gene. The CDR3 protein is CASRDRDLSTDTQYF.

The chain couples TRBV7-6 to TRBJ2-2; the TCRdb D gene call, TRBD1, has no DNA to confirm it. The CDR3 loop spans 14 amino acids. Germline lookup yields CDR1 SGHVS and CDR2 FNYEAQ. The CDR3 region is CASSLLGLTGELFF.

The chain employs TRBV5-1 and TRBJ2-5. CDR1 SGHRS and CDR2 YFSETQ come from the germline V gene. This CDR3 region has 15 residues. The CDR3 reads CASSLGQEYQETQYF.

V gene TRBV6-1 combines with J gene TRBJ1-1. This CDR3 has 14 residues. Germline CDR1 reads MNHNS; CDR2 reads SASEGT. The CDR3 loop is CASSPPGRVGEAFF.

The chain has TRBV12-3 or TRBV12-4 and TRBJ2-3. The CDR3 is made up of 13 amino acids. CDR3 amino acids: CASSSVGPDTQYF.

The chain is built from TRBV7-2 and TRBJ1-1; TCRdb reports TRBD1, a call that lacks DNA to check it against. Looked up from germline, CDR1 is SGHTA and CDR2 is FQGNSA. The length of the CDR3 is 14 residues. This chain's CDR3 is CASSSPGGNTEAFF.

The CDR3 here is CASSRQGAFTEAFF. The gene calls are TRBV3-1 and TRBJ1-1; absent DNA, TCRdb's TRBD1 call cannot be checked. This CDR3 is 14 amino acids long. CDR1 is LGHDT and CDR2 is YNNKEL in the germline V gene (reference sequence).

This chain uses TRBV12-3 or TRBV12-4 with TRBJ2-3; absent DNA, TCRdb's TRBD1 call cannot be checked. The CDR3 sequence is 14 residues long. The CDR3 loop reads CASSLSRGTDTQYF.